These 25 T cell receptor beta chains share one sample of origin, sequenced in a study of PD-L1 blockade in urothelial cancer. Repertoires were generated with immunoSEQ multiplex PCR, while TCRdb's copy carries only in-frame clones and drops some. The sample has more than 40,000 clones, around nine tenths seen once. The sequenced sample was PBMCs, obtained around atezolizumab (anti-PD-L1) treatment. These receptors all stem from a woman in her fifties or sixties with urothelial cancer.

Here the CDR3 reads CATRDRGGGETQYF. The DNA for the CDR3 is TGTGCCACCAGGGACAGGGGAGGGGGGGAGACCCAGTACTTC. V usage is TRBV15 and J usage is TRBJ2-5; 9 bases are a match to TRBD1. The CDR3 loop spans 14 amino acids. Germline V gene sequence: CDR1 LNHNV, CDR2 YYDKDF (reference sequence). The V gene end was trimmed by 6 bases and the J gene end by 5 bases; junction bases not matched to a gene: 7.

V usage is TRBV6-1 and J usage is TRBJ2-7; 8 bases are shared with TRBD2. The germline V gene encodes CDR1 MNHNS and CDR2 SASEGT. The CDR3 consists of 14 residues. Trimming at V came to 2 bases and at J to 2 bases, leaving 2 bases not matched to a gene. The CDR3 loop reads CASSEREGPYEQYF. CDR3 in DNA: TGTGCCAGCAGTGAACGGGAGGGCCCCTACGAGCAGTACTTC.

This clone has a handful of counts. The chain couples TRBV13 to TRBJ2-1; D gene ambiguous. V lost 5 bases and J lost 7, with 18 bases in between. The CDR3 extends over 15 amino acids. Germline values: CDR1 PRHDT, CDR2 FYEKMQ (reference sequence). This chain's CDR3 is CASSTRLDPINEQFF. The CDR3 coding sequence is TGTGCCAGCAGCACCCGACTGGATCCAATAAATGAGCAGTTCTTC.

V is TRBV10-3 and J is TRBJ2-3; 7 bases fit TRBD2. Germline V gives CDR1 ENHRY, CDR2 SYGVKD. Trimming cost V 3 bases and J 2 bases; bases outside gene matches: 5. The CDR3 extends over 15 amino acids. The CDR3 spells CAISESGTTTDTQYF. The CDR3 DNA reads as TGTGCCATCAGTGAATCGGGGACTACCACAGATACGCAGTATTTT.

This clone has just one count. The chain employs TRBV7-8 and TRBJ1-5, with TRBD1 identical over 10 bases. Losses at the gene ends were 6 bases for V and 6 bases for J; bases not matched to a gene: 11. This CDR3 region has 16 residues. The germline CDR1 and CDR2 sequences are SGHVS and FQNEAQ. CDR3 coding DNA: TGTGCCAGCAGTACCGGAACCGGGACAGGGGTTCAGCCCCAGCATTTT. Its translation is CASSTGTGTGVQPQHF. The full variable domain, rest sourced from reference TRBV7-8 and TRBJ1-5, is GAGVSQSPRYKVAKRGQDVALRCDPISGHVSLFWYQQALGQGPEFLTYFQNEAQLDKSGLPSDRFFAERPEGSVSTLKIQRTQQEDSAVYLCASSTGTGTGVQPQHFGDGTRLSIL.

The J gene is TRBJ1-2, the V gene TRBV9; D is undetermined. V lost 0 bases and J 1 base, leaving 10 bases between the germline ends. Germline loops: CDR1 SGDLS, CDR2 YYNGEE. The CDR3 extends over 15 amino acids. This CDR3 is CASSVDPRDNYGYTF. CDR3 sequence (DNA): TGTGCCAGCAGCGTAGACCCGCGAGATAACTATGGCTACACCTTC.

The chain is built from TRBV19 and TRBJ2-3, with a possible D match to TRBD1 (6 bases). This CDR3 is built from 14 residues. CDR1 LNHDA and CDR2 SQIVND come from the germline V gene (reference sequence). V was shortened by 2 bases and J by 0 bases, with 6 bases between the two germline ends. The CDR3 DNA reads TGTGCCAGTAGTATAACAGGGAGCACAGATACGCAGTATTTT. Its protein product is CASSITGSTDTQYF.

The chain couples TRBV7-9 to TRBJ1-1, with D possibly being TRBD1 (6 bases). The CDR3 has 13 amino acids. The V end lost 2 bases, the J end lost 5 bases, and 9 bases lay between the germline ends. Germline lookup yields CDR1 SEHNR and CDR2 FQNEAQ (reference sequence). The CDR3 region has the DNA TGTGCCAGCAGCTTAACAGGGAGAACTGAAGCTTTCTTT. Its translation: CASSLTGRTEAFF.

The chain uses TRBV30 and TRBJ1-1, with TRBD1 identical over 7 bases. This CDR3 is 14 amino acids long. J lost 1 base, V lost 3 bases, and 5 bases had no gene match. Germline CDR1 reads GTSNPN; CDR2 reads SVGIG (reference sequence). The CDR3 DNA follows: TGTGCCTGGAGGGGGGGACAGACGAACACTGAAGCTTTCTTT. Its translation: CAWRGGQTNTEAFF.

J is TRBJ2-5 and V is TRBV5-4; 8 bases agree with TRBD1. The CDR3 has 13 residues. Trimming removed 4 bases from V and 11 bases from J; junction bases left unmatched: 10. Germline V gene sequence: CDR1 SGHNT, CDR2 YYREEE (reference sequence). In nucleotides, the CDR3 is TGTGCCAGCAGCCGAGGCGGACAGGGTAGTCAGTACTTC. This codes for CASSRGGQGSQYF.

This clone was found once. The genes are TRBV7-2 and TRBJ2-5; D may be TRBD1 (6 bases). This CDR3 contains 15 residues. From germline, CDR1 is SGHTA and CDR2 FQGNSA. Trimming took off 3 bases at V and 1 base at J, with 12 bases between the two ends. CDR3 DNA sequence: TGTGCCAGCAGCTTGGGGACACCCGTCCAAGAGACCCAGTACTTC. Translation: CASSLGTPVQETQYF.

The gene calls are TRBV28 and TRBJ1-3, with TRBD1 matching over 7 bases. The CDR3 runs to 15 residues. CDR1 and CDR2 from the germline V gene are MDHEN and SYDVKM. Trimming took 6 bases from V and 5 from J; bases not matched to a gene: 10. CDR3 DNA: TGTGCCAGCAGCTCTAACAGGGGAGGTAGAAACACCATATATTTT. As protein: CASSSNRGGRNTIYF.

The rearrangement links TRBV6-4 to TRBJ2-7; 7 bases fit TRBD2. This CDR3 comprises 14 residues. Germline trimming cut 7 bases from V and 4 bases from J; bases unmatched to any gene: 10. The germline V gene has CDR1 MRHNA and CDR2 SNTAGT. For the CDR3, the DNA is TGTGCCAGCACGCCCGGACTAGTATGTTACGAGCAGTACTTC. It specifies CASTPGLVCYEQYF.

CDR3 sequence reads: CASSQDPSPTDNEQFF. The CDR3 DNA follows: TGCGCCAGCAGCCAAGATCCCTCTCCGACAGACAATGAGCAGTTCTTC. This rearrangement joins TRBV4-3 to TRBJ2-1, with D possibly being TRBD1 (5 bases). The CDR3 length is 16 residues. Germline V CDR1 and CDR2: LGHNA, YSLEER. V shed 0 bases and J shed 5 bases, with 14 bases lying between them.

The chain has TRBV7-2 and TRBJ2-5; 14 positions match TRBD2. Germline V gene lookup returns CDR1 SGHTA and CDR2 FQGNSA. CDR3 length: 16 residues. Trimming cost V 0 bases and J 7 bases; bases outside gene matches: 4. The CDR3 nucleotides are TGTGCCAGCAGCTTAGCGACTAGCGGGGGGGGAGGGACCCAGTACTTC. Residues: CASSLATSGGGGTQYF.

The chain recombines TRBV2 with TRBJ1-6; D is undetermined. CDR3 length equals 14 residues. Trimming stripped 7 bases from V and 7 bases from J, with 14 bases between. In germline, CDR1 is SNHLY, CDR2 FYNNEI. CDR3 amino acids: CASNPGKLNSPLHF. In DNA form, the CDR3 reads TGTGCCAGCAACCCGGGGAAGTTGAATTCACCCCTCCACTTT. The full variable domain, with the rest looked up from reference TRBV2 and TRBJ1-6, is EPEVTQTPSHQVTQMGQEVILRCVPISNHLYFYWYRQILGQKVEFLVSFYNNEISEKSEIFDDQFSVERPDGSNFTLKIRSTKLEDSAMYFCASNPGKLNSPLHFGNGTRLTVT.

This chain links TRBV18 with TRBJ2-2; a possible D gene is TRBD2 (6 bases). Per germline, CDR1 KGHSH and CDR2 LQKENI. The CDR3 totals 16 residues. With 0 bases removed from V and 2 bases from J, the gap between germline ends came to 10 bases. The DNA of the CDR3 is TGTGCCAGCTCACCACCGGTCGGGGGAAACACCGGGGAGCTGTTTTTT. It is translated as CASSPPVGGNTGELFF.

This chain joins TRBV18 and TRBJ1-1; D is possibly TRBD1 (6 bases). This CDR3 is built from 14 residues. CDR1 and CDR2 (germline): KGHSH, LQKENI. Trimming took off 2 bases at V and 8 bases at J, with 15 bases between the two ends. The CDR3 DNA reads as TGTGCCAGCTCACCAGACGCGGGGGGCGGCGAAGCTTTCTTT. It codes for CASSPDAGGGEAFF.

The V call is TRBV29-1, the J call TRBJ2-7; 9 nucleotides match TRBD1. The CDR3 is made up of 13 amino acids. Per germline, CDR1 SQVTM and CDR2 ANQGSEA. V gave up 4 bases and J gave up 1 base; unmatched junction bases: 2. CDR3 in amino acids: CSVGTGVSYEQYF. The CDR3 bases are TGCAGCGTTGGGACAGGGGTTTCCTACGAGCAGTACTTC.

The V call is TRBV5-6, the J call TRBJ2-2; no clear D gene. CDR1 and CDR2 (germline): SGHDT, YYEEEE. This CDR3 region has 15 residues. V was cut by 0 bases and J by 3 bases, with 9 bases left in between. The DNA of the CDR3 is TGTGCCAGCAGCTTGGGGTTACATTACACCGGGGAGCTGTTTTTT. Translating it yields CASSLGLHYTGELFF.

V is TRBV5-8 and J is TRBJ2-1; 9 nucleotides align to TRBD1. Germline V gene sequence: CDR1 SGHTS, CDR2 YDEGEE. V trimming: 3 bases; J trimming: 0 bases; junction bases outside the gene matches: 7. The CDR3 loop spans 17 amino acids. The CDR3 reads CASSWDRASSSYNEQFF. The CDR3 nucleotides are TGTGCCAGCAGCTGGGACAGGGCCTCTAGCTCCTACAATGAGCAGTTCTTC.

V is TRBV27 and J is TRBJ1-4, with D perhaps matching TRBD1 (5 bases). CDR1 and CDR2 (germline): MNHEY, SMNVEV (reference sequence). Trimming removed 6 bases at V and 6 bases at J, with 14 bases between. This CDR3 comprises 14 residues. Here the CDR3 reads CASRGGGMDEKLFF. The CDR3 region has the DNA TGTGCCAGCAGGGGGGGTGGAATGGATGAAAAACTGTTTTTT.

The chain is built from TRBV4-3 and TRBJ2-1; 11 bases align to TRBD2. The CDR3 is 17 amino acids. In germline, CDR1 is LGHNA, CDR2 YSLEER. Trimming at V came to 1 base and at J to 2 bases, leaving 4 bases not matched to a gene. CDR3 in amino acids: CASSQVAGGLTYNEQFF. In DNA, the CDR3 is TGCGCCAGCAGCCAAGTAGCGGGAGGGTTAACCTACAATGAGCAGTTCTTC.

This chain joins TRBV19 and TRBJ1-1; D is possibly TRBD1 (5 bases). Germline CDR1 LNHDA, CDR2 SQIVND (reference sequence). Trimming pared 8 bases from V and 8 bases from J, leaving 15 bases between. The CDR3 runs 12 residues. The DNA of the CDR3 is TGTGCCAGTCATCGTTTTCGGGGGGAAGCTTTCTTT. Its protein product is CASHRFRGEAFF.

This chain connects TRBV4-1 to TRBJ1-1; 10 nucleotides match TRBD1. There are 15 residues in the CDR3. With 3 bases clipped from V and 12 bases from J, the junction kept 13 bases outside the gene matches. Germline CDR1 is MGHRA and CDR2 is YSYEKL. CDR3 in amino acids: CASSHSGTGEFFPFF. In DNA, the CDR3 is TGCGCCAGCAGCCATAGCGGGACAGGGGAATTCTTCCCTTTCTTT.